Sequencing of this TCR beta chain was carried out in a study of shared clonotypes between healthy human individuals. Study background: Contributing individuals were two females and a few males aged 18 to 49.

CD8 cells regarded as naive lacked CD45RO, were positively chosen for CCR7, and omitted terminally differentiated effector memory CD45RA+ cells. The protocol was immunoSEQ multiplex PCR, while the TCRdb copy is restricted to in-frame clones and leaves out a portion. Of about 680,000 clones listed, 90% to 95% are singletons. Looked up from germline, CDR1 is MNHNS and CDR2 is SASEGT. This CDR3 has 15 residues. The V end lost 10 bases, the J end lost 1 base, and 17 bases lay between the germline ends. This clonotype was sampled from a young man in good health. The V and J genes are TRBV6-1 and TRBJ2-1, with D possibly being TRBD2 (5 bases). Sequenced: naive CD8+ T cells sorted from blood. The CDR3 here is CATYRGRSSYNEQFF. In nucleotides, the CDR3 is TGTGCCACCTACAGAGGGCGTAGTTCCTACAATGAGCAGTTCTTC.